Each of the 18 T cell receptor beta chains below was sequenced from the same sample in a study of blood T cell repertoires in COVID-19. The table came from immunoSEQ multiplex PCR; TCRdb's copy has only in-frame clones and leaves some out. Of 200,000 to 250,000 clones listed, about 83% are singletons. The sequencing input was PBMCs or T cells enriched from blood (not recorded which). These receptors all stem from a woman in her forties or fifties who had been exposed to COVID-19.

This clone was detected a few times. The chain uses TRBV7-2 and TRBJ1-5; D perhaps matches TRBD1 (6 bases). In germline, CDR1 is SGHTA, CDR2 FQGNSA. The CDR3 runs to 14 residues. V dropped 5 bases and J dropped 4 bases, with 12 bases sitting between them. The CDR3 DNA follows: TGTGCCAGCAGCCCCAGGGGCAGTAATCAGCCCCAGCATTTT. Its translation is CASSPRGSNQPQHF. Using reference TRBV7-2 and TRBJ1-5 for the parts outside the CDR3, the full variable domain is GAGVSQSPSNKVTEKGKDVELRCDPISGHTALYWYRQSLGQGLEFLIYFQGNSAPDKSGLPSDRFSAERTGGSVSTLTIQRTQQEDSAVYLCASSPRGSNQPQHFGDGTRLSIL.

The chain combines TRBV6-4 with TRBJ2-2; 7 bases match TRBD1. The CDR3 loop spans 14 amino acids. Trimming took 9 bases from V and 5 from J; bases not matched to a gene: 9. Per germline, CDR1 MRHNA and CDR2 SNTAGT. This chain's CDR3 is CASTMDRWTGELFF. For the CDR3, the DNA is TGTGCCAGTACCATGGACAGGTGGACCGGGGAGCTGTTTTTT.

The CDR3 sequence is CASSDSQRGVWETQYF. CDR3 bases: TGTGCCAGCAGTGACTCCCAGCGGGGGGTATGGGAGACCCAGTACTTC. The chain is built from TRBV28 and TRBJ2-5, with 9 nucleotides matching TRBD2. The CDR3 loop spans 16 amino acids. The J segment lost 5 bases and the V segment lost 5 bases, leaving 12 bases of the junction unmatched. The germline gives CDR1 MDHEN, CDR2 SYDVKM.

The J gene is TRBJ2-3, the V gene TRBV4-3; D unresolved. V lost 0 bases and J lost 6, with 7 bases in between. Germline values: CDR1 LGHNA, CDR2 YSLEER. The CDR3 totals 13 residues. The CDR3 reads CASSQDQRDTQYF. For the CDR3, the DNA is TGCGCCAGCAGCCAAGATCAGAGGGATACGCAGTATTTT.

The V and J genes are TRBV29-1 and TRBJ2-3, with 8 nucleotides matching TRBD1. CDR1 SQVTM and CDR2 ANQGSEA come from the germline V gene. This CDR3 is built from 14 residues. Germline trimming cut 5 bases from V and 6 bases from J; bases unmatched to any gene: 10. CDR3 nucleotides: TGCAGCGTTCGACAGGGGCCCGGTAGGGATACGCAGTATTTT. This translates into CSVRQGPGRDTQYF.

The chain carries TRBV5-4 and TRBJ2-3; D may be TRBD2 (5 bases). V dropped 2 bases and J dropped 2 bases, with 9 bases sitting between them. CDR3 size: 14 residues. CDR1 and CDR2 from the germline V gene are SGHNT and YYREEE (reference sequence). The CDR3 protein is CASSFSLDTDTQYF. The CDR3, as DNA: TGTGCCAGCAGCTTCTCACTAGACACAGATACGCAGTATTTT. Combining the CDR3 with reference TRBV5-4 and TRBJ2-3 gives the whole variable domain ETGVTQSPTHLIKTRGQQVTLRCSSQSGHNTVSWYQQALGQGPQFIFQYYREEENGRGNFPPRFSGLQFPNYSSELNVNALELDDSALYLCASSFSLDTDTQYFGPGTRLTVL.

This clone was observed a single time. The genes are TRBV10-3 and TRBJ2-1; D perhaps matches TRBD2 (7 bases). The CDR3 is 12 amino acids. CDR1 and CDR2 from the germline V gene are ENHRY and SYGVKD. V lost 10 bases to trimming and J lost 7 bases, with 14 bases between them. The CDR3 spells CATEGGRNEQFF. CDR3 DNA: TGTGCCACGGAGGGGGGGCGGAATGAGCAGTTCTTC.

J is TRBJ2-3 and V is TRBV7-8; 7 bases map to TRBD1. The CDR3 covers 15 residues. Germline loops: CDR1 SGHVS, CDR2 FQNEAQ. After removal of 5 bases from V and 1 base from J, the junction contained 6 bases not matched to a gene. The CDR3 protein is CASSKDRAGTDTQYF. The CDR3, as DNA: TGTGCCAGCAGCAAAGACAGGGCAGGCACAGATACGCAGTATTTT.

This sequence joins TRBV10-2 and TRBJ1-5; D not certain. Germline assignment: CDR1 WSHSY and CDR2 SAAADI. Between the trimmed V and J ends, which lost 3 bases and 0 bases, there was a span of 6 bases. CDR3 size: 14 residues. CDR3 amino acids: CASSDIVSNQPQHF. CDR3 DNA sequence: TGCGCCAGCAGTGATATTGTTAGCAATCAGCCCCAGCATTTT.

The rearrangement joins TRBV19 to TRBJ1-6, with TRBD1 identical over 8 bases. There are 19 residues in the CDR3. The trim removed 7 bases at V and 0 bases at J, leaving 14 bases unmatched. Per germline, CDR1 LNHDA and CDR2 SQIVND (reference sequence). The CDR3 protein is CASNRSAGGISSYNSPLHF. In DNA form, the CDR3 reads TGTGCCAGTAACAGATCAGCAGGGGGCATTAGCTCCTATAATTCACCCCTCCACTTT. The full variable domain, rest sourced from reference TRBV19 and TRBJ1-6, is DGGITQSPKYLFRKEGQNVTLSCEQNLNHDAMYWYRQDPGQGLRLIYYSQIVNDFQKGDIAEGYSVSREKKESFPLTVTSAQKNPTAFYLCASNRSAGGISSYNSPLHFGNGTRLTVT.

The gene calls are TRBV10-3 and TRBJ1-1; no clear D. CDR3 length: 16 residues. The V gene's germline CDR1 is ENHRY and CDR2 SYGVKD. Trimming stripped 2 bases from V and 1 base from J, with 14 bases between. The CDR3 protein is CAISEIGAGRNTEAFF. Written as DNA, the CDR3 is TGTGCCATCAGTGAGATAGGAGCCGGGAGGAACACTGAAGCTTTCTTT.

This clone was observed many times. The chain combines TRBV6-6 with TRBJ1-5, with a tentative D call TRBD1 (5 bases). The V and J ends lost 5 bases and 5 bases respectively, with 22 bases between them. Per the germline V gene, CDR1 is MNHNY and CDR2 is SVGAGI (reference sequence). The CDR3 loop spans 17 amino acids. As DNA, the CDR3 is TGTGCCAGCAGTCGCTGGGCAGGGTTTATCAGGGATCAGCCCCAGCATTTT. It specifies CASSRWAGFIRDQPQHF.

The CDR3 coding sequence is TGCGCCAGCAGCCAACGGGAGGGGGCCAATTCACCCCTCCACTTT. Translation: CASSQREGANSPLHF. The V gene is TRBV4-1, the J gene TRBJ1-6; 7 nucleotides match TRBD1. The CDR3 runs to 15 residues. With 2 bases clipped from V and 7 bases from J, the junction kept 5 bases outside the gene matches. Germline values: CDR1 MGHRA, CDR2 YSYEKL.

The chain joins TRBV9 to TRBJ2-3; 10 nucleotides line up with TRBD2. The trim removed 4 bases at V and 4 bases at J, leaving 12 bases unmatched. This CDR3 is 17 amino acids long. Germline loops: CDR1 SGDLS, CDR2 YYNGEE. CDR3 nucleotide sequence: TGTGCCAGCAGCCCGCGGGGAGCGGGGGGGTTTTCAGATACGCAGTATTTT. As protein: CASSPRGAGGFSDTQYF.

In this sample, this clone turned up a few times. The sample contains more than one DNA sequence encoding this CDR3. V is TRBV7-6 and J is TRBJ2-3, with 10 bases identical to TRBD2. Germline CDR1 SGHVS, CDR2 FNYEAQ. The CDR3 length is 16 residues. The J segment lost 3 bases and the V segment lost 0 bases, leaving 3 bases of the junction unmatched. The CDR3 DNA follows: TGTGCCAGCAGCTTAGCGAGCGGGGGGGATACAGATACGCAGTATTTT. It translates to CASSLASGGDTDTQYF.

V usage is TRBV6-5 and J usage is TRBJ1-1; D call uncertain. Trimming left V 5 bases short and J 5 bases short, with 15 bases between. This CDR3 region has 14 residues. CDR1 is MNHEY, CDR2 SVGAGI, per germline. CDR3 region: CASSPRQPGTEAFF. The CDR3 region has the DNA TGTGCCAGCAGTCCACGACAACCGGGAACTGAAGCTTTCTTT.

This clone has just one count. The rearrangement uses TRBV15 and TRBJ1-2; 8 bases map to TRBD1. The junction had 16 bases not matched to a gene; V was cut back by 3 bases and J by 4 bases. This CDR3 comprises 18 residues. The germline gives CDR1 LNHNV, CDR2 YYDKDF (reference sequence). The CDR3 sequence: CATSSPRDRNRGVYGYTF. Written as DNA, the CDR3 is TGTGCCACCAGCAGCCCCCGGGACAGGAACCGTGGGGTCTATGGCTACACCTTC.

The chain joins TRBV28 to TRBJ1-3, with D hard to call. From germline, CDR1 is MDHEN and CDR2 SYDVKM. This CDR3 contains 13 residues. The germline V and J ends were trimmed by 5 bases and 1 base, with 6 bases remaining between them. CDR3 DNA sequence: TGTGCCAGCAGTAATCAATCTGGAAACACCATATATTTT. Protein: CASSNQSGNTIYF.